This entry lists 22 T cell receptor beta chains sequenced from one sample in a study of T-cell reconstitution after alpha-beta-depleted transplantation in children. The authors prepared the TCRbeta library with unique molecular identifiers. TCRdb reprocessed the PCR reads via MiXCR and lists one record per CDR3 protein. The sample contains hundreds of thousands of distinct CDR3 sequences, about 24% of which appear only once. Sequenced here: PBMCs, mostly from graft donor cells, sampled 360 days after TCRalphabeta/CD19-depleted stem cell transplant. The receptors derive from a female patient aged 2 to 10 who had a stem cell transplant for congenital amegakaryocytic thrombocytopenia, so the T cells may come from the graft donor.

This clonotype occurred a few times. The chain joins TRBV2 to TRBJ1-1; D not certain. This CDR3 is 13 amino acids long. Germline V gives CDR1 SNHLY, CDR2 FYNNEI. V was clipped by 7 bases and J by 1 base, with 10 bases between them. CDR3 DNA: TGTGCCAGCACAGGCATTTGGAACACTGAAGCTTTCTTT. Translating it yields CASTGIWNTEAFF.

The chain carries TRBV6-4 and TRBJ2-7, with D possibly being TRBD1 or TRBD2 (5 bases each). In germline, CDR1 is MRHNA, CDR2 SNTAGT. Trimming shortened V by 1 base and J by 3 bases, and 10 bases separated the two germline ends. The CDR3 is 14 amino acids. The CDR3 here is CASSDLWGNYEQYF. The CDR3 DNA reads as TGTGCCAGCAGTGACTTGTGGGGGAACTACGAGCAGTACTTC.

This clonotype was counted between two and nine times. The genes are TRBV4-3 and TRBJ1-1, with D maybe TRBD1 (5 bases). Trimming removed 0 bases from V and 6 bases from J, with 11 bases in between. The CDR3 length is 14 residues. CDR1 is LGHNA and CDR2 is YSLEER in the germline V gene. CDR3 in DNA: TGCGCCAGCAGCCAAGATTTGGGGGGGGCTGAAGCTTTCTTT. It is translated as CASSQDLGGAEAFF.

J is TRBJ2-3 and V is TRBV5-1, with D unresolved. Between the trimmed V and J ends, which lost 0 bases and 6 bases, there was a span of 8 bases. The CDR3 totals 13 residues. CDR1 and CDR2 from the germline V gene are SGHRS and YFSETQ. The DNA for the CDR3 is TGCGCCAGCAGCTTGGGTGGGTCGGATACGCAGTATTTT. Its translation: CASSLGGSDTQYF.

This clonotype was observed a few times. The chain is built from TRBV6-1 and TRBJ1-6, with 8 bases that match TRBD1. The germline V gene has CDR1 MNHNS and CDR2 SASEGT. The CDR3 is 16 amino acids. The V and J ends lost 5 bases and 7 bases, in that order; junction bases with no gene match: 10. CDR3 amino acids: CASSTLGQGLNSPLHF. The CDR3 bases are TGTGCCAGCAGTACCCTCGGACAGGGATTAAATTCACCCCTCCACTTT.

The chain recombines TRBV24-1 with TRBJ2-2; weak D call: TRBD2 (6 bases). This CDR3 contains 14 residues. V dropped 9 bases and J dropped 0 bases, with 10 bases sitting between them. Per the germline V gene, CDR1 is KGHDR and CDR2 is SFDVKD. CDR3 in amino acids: CATSTGANTGELFF. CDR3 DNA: TGTGCCACCTCGACGGGGGCGAACACCGGGGAGCTGTTTTTT.

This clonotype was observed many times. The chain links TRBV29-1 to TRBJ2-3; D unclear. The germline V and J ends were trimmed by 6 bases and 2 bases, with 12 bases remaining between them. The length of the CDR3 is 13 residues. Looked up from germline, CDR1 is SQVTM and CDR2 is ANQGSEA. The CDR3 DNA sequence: TGCAGCGTCGAACCGGCGGCCACAGATACGCAGTATTTT. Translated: CSVEPAATDTQYF.

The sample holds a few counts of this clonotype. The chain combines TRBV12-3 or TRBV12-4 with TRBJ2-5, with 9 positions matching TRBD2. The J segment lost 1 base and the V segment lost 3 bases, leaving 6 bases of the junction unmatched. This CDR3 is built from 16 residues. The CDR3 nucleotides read TGTGCCAGCAGTTTGATAGCGGGGGCCAGCCAAGAGACCCAGTACTTC. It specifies CASSLIAGASQETQYF.

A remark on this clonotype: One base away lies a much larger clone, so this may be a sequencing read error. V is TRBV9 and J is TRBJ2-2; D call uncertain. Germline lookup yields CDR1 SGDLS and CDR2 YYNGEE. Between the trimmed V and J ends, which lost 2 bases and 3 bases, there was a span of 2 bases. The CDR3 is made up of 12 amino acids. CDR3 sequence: CASSVDTGELFF. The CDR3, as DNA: TGTGCCAGCAGCGTTGACACCGGGGAGCTGTTTTTT.

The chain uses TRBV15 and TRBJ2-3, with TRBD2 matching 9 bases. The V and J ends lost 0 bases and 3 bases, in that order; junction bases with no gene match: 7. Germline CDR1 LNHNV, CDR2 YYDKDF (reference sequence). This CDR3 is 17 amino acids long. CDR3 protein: CATSRDLASGETDTQYF. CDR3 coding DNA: TGTGCCACCAGCAGAGATTTGGCTAGCGGGGAAACAGATACGCAGTATTTT. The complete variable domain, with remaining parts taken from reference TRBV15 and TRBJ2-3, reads DAMVIQNPRYQVTQFGKPVTLSCSQTLNHNVMYWYQQKSSQAPKLLFHYYDKDFNNEADTPDNFQSRRPNTSFCFLDIRSPGLGDTAMYLCATSRDLASGETDTQYFGPGTRLTVL.

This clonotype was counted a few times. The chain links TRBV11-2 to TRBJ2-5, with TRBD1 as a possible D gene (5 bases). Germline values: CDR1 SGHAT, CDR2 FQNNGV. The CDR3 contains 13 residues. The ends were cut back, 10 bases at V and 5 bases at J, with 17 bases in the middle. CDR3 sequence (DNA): TGTGCCACGTTCAGACAGCGTGGTGAGACCCAGTACTTC. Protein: CATFRQRGETQYF.

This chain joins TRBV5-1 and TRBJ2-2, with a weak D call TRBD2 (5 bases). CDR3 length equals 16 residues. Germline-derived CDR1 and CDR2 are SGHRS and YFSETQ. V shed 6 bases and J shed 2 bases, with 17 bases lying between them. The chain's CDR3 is CASTKIPGSNTGELFF. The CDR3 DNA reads TGCGCCAGCACTAAAATACCGGGGAGCAACACCGGGGAGCTGTTTTTT. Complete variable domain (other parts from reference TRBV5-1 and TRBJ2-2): KAGVTQTPRYLIKTRGQQVTLSCSPISGHRSVSWYQQTPGQGLQFLFEYFSETQRNKGNFPGRFSGRQFSNSRSEMNVSTLELGDSALYLCASTKIPGSNTGELFFGEGSRLTVL.

The CDR3 is CSARAQEQGSLHF. The CDR3, as DNA: TGCAGTGCTAGAGCCCAGGAGCAGGGGTCCCTCCACTTT. The V gene is TRBV20-1, the J gene TRBJ1-6; TRBD1 is a possible D gene (6 bases). The CDR3 loop spans 13 amino acids. Trimming removed 1 base from V and 14 bases from J, with 15 bases in between. The V gene's germline CDR1 is DFQATT and CDR2 SNEGSKA (reference sequence).

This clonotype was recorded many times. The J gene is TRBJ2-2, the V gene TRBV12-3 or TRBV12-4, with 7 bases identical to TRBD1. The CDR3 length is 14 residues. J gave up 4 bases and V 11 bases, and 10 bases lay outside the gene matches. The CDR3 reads CAATTGYRTGELFF. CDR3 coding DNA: TGTGCCGCCACGACAGGGTATCGCACCGGGGAGCTGTTTTTT.

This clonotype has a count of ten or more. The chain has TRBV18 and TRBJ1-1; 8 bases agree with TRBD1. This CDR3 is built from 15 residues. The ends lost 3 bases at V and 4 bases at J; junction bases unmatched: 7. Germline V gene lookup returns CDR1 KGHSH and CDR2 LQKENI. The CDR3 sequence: CASSPGTGRVTEAFF. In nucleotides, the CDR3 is TGTGCCAGCTCACCGGGGACAGGCCGTGTCACTGAAGCTTTCTTT. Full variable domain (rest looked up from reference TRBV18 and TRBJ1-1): NAGVMQNPRHLVRRRGQEARLRCSPMKGHSHVYWYRQLPEEGLKFMVYLQKENIIDESGMPKERFSAEFPKEGPSILRIQQVVRGDSAAYFCASSPGTGRVTEAFFGQGTRLTVV.

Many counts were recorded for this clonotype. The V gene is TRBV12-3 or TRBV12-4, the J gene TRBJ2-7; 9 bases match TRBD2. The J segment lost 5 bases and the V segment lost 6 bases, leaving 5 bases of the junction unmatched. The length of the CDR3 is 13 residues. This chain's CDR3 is CASRLSGGNEQYF. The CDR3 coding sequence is TGTGCCAGCAGGTTAAGCGGGGGGAACGAGCAGTACTTC.

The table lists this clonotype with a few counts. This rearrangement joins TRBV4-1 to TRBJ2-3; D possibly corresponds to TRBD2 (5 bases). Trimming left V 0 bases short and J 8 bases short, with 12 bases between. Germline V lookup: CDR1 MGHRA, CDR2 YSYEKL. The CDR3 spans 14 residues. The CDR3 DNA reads TGCGCCAGCAGCCAAGAAATCCGGGAAGCTACGCAGTATTTT. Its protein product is CASSQEIREATQYF.

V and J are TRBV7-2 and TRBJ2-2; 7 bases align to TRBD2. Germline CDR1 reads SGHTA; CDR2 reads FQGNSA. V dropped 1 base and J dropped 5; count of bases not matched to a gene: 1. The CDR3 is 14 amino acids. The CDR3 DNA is TGTGCCAGCAGCTTAGTGGGGGGGACCGGGGAGCTGTTTTTT. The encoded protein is CASSLVGGTGELFF.

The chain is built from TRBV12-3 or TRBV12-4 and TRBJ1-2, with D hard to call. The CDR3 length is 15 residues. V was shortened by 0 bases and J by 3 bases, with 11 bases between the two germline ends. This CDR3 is CASSLAPGLHYGYTF. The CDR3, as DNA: TGTGCCAGCAGTTTAGCGCCGGGCCTCCACTATGGCTACACCTTC.

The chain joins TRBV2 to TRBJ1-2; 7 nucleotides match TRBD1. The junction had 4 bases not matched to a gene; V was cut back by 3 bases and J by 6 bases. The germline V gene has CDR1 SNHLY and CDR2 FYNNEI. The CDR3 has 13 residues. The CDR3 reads CASSDDRENGYTF. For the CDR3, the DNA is TGTGCCAGCAGTGATGACAGGGAAAATGGCTACACCTTC.

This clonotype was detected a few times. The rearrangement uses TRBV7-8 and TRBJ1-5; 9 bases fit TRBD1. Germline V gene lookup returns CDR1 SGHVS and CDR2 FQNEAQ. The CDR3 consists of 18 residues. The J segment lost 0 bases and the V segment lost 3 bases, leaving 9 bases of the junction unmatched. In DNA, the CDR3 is TGTGCCAGCAGCTTTGCCGCACAGGGGGCCGATAGCAATCAGCCCCAGCATTTT. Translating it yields CASSFAAQGADSNQPQHF.

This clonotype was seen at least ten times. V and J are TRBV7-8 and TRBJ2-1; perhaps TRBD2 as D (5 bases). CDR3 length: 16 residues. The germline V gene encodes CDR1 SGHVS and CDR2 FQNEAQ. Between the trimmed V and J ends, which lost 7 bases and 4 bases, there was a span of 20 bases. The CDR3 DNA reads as TGTGCCAGCAACTACCCTTCTGGCGGGTTTTACAATGAGCAGTTCTTC. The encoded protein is CASNYPSGGFYNEQFF.